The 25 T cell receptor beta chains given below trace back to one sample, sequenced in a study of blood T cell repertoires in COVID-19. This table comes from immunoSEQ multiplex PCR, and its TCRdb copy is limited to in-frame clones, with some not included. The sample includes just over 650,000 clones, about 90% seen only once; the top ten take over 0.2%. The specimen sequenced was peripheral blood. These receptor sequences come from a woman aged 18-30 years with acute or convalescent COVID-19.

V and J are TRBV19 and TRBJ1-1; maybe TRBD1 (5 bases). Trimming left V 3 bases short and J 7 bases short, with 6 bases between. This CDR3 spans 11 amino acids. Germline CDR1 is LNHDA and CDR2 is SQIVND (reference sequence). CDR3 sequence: CASSMTVEAFF. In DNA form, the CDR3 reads TGTGCCAGTAGTATGACAGTTGAAGCTTTCTTT.

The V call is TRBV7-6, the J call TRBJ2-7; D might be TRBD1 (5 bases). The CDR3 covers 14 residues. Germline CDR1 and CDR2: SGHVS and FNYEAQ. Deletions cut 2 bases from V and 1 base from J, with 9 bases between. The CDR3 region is CASSLSQGSYEQYF. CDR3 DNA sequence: TGTGCCAGCAGCTTAAGCCAGGGATCCTACGAGCAGTACTTC.

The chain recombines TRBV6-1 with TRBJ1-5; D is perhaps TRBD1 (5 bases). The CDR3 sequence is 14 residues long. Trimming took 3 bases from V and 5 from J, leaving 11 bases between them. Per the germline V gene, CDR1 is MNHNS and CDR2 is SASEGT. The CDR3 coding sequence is TGTGCCAGCAGTGAGGGGCAGGGTTATCAGCCCCAGCATTTT. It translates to CASSEGQGYQPQHF.

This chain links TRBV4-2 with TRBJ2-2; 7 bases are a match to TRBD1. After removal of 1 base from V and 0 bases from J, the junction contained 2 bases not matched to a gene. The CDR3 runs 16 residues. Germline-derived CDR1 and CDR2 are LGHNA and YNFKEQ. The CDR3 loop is CASSQVGTANTGELFF. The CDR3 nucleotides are TGTGCCAGCAGCCAAGTAGGGACAGCGAACACCGGGGAGCTGTTTTTT.

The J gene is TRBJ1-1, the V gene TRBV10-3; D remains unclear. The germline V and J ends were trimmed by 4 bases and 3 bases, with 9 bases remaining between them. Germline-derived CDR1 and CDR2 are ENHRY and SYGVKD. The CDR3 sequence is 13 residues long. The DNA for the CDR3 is TGTGCCATCAGTGGGCGGGGAGACACTGAAGCTTTCTTT. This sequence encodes CAISGRGDTEAFF.

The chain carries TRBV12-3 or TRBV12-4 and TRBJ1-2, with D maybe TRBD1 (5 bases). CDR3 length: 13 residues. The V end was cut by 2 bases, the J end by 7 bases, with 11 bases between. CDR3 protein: CASSLSRVGGYTF. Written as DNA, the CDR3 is TGTGCCAGCAGTTTAAGCAGGGTCGGTGGCTACACCTTC.

CDR3 sequence: CASSLVQGGGYGYTF. The CDR3, as DNA: TGTGCCAGCAGCCTGGTACAGGGGGGGGGCTATGGCTACACCTTC. The rearrangement uses TRBV7-2 and TRBJ1-2, with TRBD1 matching 8 bases. CDR1 SGHTA and CDR2 FQGNSA come from the germline V gene. This CDR3 is built from 15 residues. Unmatched junction bases numbered 9, after V lost 5 bases and J lost 4 bases.

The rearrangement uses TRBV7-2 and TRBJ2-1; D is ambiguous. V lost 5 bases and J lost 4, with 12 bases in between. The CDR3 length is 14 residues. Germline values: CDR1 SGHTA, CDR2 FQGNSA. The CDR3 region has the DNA TGTGCCAGCAGCCTTGAGGTGACTTACAATGAGCAGTTCTTC. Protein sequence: CASSLEVTYNEQFF. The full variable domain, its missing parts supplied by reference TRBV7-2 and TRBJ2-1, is GAGVSQSPSNKVTEKGKDVELRCDPISGHTALYWYRQSLGQGLEFLIYFQGNSAPDKSGLPSDRFSAERTGGSVSTLTIQRTQQEDSAVYLCASSLEVTYNEQFFGPGTRLTVL.

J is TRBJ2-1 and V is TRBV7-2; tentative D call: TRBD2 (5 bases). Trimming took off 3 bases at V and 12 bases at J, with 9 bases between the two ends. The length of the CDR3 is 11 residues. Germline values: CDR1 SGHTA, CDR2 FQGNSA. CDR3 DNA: TGTGCCAGCAGCTTCGGGGTTGGGCAGTTCTTC. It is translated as CASSFGVGQFF.

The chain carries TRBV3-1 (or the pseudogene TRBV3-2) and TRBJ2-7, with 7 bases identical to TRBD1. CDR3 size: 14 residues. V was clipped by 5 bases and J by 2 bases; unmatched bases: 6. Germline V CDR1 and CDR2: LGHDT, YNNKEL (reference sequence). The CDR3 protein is CASSSPGQTYEQYF. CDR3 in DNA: TGTGCCAGCAGCTCACCGGGACAGACCTACGAGCAGTACTTC.

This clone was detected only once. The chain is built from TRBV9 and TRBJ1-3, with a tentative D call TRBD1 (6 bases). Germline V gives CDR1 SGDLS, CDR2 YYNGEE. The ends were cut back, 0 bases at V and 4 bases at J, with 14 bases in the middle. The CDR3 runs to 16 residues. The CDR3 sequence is CASSVELGALGNTIYF. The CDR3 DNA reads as TGTGCCAGCAGCGTAGAATTGGGGGCCTTGGGAAACACCATATATTTT.

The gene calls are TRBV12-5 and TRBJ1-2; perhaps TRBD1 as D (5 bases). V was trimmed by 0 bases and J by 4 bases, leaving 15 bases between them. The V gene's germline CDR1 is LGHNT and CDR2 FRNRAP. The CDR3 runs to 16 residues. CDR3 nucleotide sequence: TGTGCTAGTGGTTTGGTACTGGACGGAGGGGCCTATGGCTACACCTTC. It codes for CASGLVLDGGAYGYTF.

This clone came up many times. CDR3 coding DNA: TGTGCCAGCAGCGTAGATGAGGAAAACTATGGCTACACCTTC. Translating gives CASSVDEENYGYTF. The chain couples TRBV9 to TRBJ1-2; no clear D. Trimming pared 0 bases from V and 2 bases from J, leaving 8 bases between. The V gene's germline CDR1 is SGDLS and CDR2 YYNGEE. CDR3 length: 14 residues.

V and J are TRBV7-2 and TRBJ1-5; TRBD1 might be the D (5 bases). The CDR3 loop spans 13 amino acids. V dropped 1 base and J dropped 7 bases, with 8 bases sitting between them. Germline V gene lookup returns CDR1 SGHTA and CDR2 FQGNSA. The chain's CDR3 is CASSLGQHQPQHF. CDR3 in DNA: TGTGCCAGCAGCTTAGGACAGCACCAGCCCCAGCATTTT.

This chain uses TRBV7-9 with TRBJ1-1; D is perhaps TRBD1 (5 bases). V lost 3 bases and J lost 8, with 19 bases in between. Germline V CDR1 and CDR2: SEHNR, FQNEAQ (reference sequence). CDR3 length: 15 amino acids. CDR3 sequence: CASSFAGGGVGEAFF. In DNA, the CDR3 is TGTGCCAGCAGCTTCGCAGGAGGAGGGGTCGGGGAAGCTTTCTTT.

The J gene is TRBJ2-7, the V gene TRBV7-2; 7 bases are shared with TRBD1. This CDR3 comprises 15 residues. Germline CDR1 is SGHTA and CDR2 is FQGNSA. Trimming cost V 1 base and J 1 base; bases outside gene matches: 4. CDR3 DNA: TGTGCCAGCAGCTTAGGCAGGGGGAGTTCCTACGAGCAGTACTTC. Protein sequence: CASSLGRGSSYEQYF. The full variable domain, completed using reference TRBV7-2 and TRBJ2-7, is GAGVSQSPSNKVTEKGKDVELRCDPISGHTALYWYRQSLGQGLEFLIYFQGNSAPDKSGLPSDRFSAERTGGSVSTLTIQRTQQEDSAVYLCASSLGRGSSYEQYFGPGTRLTVT.

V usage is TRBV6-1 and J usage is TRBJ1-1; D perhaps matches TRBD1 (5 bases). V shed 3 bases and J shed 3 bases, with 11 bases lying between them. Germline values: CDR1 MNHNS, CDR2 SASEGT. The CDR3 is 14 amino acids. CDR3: CASSDPGGYTEAFF. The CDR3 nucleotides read TGTGCCAGCAGTGACCCGGGGGGATACACTGAAGCTTTCTTT.

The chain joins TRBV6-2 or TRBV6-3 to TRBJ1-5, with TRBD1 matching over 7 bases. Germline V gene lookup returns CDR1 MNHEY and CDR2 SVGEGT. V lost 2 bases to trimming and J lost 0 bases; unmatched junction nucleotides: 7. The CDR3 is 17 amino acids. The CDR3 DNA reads TGTGCCAGCAGTTACCGACAGGGTACCTATAGCAATCAGCCCCAGCATTTT. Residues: CASSYRQGTYSNQPQHF.

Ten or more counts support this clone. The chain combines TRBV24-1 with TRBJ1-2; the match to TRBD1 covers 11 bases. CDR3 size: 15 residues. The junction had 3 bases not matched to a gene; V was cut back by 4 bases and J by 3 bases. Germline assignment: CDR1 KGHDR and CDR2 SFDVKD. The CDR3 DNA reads TGTGCCACCAGTGAGGGGGACAGGGGGGACTATGGCTACACCTTC. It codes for CATSEGDRGDYGYTF.

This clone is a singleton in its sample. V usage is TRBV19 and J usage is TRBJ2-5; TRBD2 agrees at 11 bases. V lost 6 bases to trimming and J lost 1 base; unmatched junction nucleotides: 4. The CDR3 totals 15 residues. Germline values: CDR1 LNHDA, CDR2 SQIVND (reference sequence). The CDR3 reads CASRTTSGAQETQYF. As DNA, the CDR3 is TGTGCCAGTAGAACGACTAGCGGGGCCCAAGAGACCCAGTACTTC.

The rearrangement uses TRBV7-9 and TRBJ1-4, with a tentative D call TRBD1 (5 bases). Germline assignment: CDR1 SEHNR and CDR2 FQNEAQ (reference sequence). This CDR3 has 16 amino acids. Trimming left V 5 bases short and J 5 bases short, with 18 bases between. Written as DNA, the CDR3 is TGTGCCAGCAGCGGCGGAGGGTTGGGGGAAAATGAAAAACTGTTTTTT. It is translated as CASSGGGLGENEKLFF.

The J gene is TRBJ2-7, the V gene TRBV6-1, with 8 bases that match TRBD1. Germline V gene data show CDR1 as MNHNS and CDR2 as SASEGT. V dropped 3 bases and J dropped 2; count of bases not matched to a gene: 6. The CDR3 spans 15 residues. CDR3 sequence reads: CASSEATGGPYEQYF. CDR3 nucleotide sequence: TGTGCCAGCAGTGAGGCAACAGGGGGGCCCTACGAGCAGTACTTC.

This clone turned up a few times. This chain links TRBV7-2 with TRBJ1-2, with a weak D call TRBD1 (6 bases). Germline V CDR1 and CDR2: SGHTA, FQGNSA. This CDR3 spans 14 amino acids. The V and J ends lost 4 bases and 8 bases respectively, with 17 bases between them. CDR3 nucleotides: TGTGCCAGCAGCTCCATCTCAGGGGCAGGGGGCTACACCTTC. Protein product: CASSSISGAGGYTF.

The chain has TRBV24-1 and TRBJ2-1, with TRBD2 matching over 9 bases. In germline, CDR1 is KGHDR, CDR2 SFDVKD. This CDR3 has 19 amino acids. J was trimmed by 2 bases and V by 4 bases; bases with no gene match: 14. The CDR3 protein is CATSDWGQRGATPYNEQFF. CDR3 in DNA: TGTGCCACCAGTGACTGGGGCCAGCGGGGGGCCACACCCTACAATGAGCAGTTCTTC.

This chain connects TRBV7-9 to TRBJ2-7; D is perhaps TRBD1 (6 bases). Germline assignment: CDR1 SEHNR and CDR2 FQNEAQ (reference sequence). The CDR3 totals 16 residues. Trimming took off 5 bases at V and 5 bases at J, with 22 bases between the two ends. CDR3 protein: CASSLDLGALEDEQYF. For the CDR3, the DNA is TGTGCCAGCAGCCTGGACTTGGGGGCCCTGGAGGACGAGCAGTACTTC.